The present entry profiles one T cell receptor beta chain with its context. These data are taken from a study of lymphopenia after photon versus proton radiotherapy. Profiling relied on immunoSEQ multiplex PCR, and the TCRdb table lists in-frame clones only, not all of them. The table includes tens of thousands of clones, approximately 91% detected once. This CDR3 has 14 residues. Germline assignment: CDR1 SGHNT and CDR2 YYREEE (reference sequence). V was shortened by 4 bases and J by 1 base, with 12 bases between the two germline ends. The TCR sequence derives from a woman in her seventies with pancreatic cancer. The chain uses TRBV5-4 and TRBJ2-7, with a weak D call TRBD2 (6 bases). Here the sequenced sample was peripheral blood, taken from a patient treated with photon-based radiotherapy. CDR3 sequence (DNA): TGTGCCAGCAGCGACAAACGGGGGTCCTACGAGCAGTACTTC. Translated, it gives CASSDKRGSYEQYF.